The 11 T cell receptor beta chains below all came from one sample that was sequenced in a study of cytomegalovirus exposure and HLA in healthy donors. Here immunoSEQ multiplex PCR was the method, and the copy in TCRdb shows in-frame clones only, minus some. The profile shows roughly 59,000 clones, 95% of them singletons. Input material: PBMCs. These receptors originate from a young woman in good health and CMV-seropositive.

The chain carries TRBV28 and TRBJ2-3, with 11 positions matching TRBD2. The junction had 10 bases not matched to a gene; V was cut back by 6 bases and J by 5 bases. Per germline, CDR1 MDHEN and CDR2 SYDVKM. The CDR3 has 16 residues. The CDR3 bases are TGTGCCAGCAGCCCAGGGACTAGCGGTCGGAGAGATACGCAGTATTTT. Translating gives CASSPGTSGRRDTQYF.

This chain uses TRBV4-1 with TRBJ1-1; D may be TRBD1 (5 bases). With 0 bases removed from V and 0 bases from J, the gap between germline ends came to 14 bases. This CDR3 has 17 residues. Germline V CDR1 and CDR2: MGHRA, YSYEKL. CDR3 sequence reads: CASSQEFRRGLNTEAFF. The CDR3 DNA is TGCGCCAGCAGCCAAGAGTTCCGTAGGGGTCTGAACACTGAAGCTTTCTTT.

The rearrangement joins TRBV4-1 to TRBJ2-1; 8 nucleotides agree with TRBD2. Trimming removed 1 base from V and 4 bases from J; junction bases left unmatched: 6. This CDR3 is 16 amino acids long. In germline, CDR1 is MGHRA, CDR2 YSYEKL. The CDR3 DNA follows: TGCGCCAGCAGCCAAGTTAGCGGGGAGATTTACAATGAGCAGTTCTTC. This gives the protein CASSQVSGEIYNEQFF.

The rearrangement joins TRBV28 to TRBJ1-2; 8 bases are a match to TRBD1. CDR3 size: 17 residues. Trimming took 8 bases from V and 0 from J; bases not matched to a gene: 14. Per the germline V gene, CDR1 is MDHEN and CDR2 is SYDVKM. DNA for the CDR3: TGTGCCAGCGGTGTATTAGGACAGGGTGAGACTAACTATGGCTACACCTTC. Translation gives CASGVLGQGETNYGYTF.

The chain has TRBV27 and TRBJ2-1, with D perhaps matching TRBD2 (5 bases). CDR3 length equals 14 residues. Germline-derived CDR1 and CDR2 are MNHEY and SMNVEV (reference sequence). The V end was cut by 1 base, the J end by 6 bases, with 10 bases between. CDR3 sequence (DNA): TGTGCCAGCAGTTTATTAAGCGGAAGCAATGAGCAGTTCTTC. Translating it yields CASSLLSGSNEQFF.

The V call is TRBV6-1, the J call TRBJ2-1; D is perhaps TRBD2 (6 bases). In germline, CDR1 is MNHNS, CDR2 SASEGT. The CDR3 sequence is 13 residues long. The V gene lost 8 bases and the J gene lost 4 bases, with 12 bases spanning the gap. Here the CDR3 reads CASQGRGYNEQFF. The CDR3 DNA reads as TGTGCCAGCCAGGGTCGGGGGTACAATGAGCAGTTCTTC.

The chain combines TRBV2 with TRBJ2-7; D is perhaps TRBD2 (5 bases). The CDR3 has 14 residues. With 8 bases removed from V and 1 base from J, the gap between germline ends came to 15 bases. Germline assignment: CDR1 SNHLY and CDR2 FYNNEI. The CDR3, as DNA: TGTGCCAGCGGACTCCCTCAACCTTCCTACGAGCAGTACTTC. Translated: CASGLPQPSYEQYF.

The CDR3 spells CASRPDPGSNQPQHF. CDR3 DNA sequence: TGTGCCAGCAGGCCCGACCCGGGGAGCAATCAGCCCCAGCATTTT. The chain joins TRBV28 to TRBJ1-5; D is undetermined. Germline V gene lookup returns CDR1 MDHEN and CDR2 SYDVKM. The CDR3 totals 15 residues. V lost 6 bases, J lost 1 base, and 13 bases lay in between.

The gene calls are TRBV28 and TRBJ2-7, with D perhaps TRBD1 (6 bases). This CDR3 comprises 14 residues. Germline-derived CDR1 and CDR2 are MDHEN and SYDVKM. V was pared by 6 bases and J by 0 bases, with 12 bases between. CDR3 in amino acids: CASSSGTHSYEQYF. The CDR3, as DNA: TGTGCCAGCAGCTCCGGGACACACTCCTACGAGCAGTACTTC.

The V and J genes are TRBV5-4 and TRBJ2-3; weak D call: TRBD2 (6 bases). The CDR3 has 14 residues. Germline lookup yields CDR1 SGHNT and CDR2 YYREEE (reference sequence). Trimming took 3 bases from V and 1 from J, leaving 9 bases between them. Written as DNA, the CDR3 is TGTGCCAGCAGCTCGGGACTCCGCACAGATACGCAGTATTTT. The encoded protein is CASSSGLRTDTQYF. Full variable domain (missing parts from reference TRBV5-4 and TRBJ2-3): ETGVTQSPTHLIKTRGQQVTLRCSSQSGHNTVSWYQQALGQGPQFIFQYYREEENGRGNFPPRFSGLQFPNYSSELNVNALELDDSALYLCASSSGLRTDTQYFGPGTRLTVL.

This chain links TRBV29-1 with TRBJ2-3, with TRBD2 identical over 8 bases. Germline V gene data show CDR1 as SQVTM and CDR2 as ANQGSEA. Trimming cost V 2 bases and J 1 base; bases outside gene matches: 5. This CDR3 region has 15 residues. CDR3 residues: CSVEPLSGGTDTQYF. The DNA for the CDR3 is TGCAGCGTTGAACCACTTAGCGGGGGCACAGATACGCAGTATTTT.